These 30 T cell receptor beta chains share one sample of origin, sequenced in a study of cytomegalovirus exposure and HLA in healthy donors. The table came from immunoSEQ multiplex PCR; TCRdb's copy has only in-frame clones and leaves some out. The sample carries over 110,000 clones, 70% to 90% recorded once. Sequencing was done on a sample of PBMCs. These TCRs come from a man aged 18 to 29 in good health and CMV-seronegative.

The V gene is TRBV7-2, the J gene TRBJ2-3; 7 nucleotides agree with TRBD1. CDR3 size: 15 residues. CDR1 SGHTA and CDR2 FQGNSA come from the germline V gene. Trimming at V came to 4 bases and at J to 5 bases, leaving 9 bases not matched to a gene. CDR3 DNA: TGTGCCAGCAGCTCTAGACAGGGCGTGATAGATACGCAGTATTTT. This sequence encodes CASSSRQGVIDTQYF.

Only one count was recorded for this clone. The chain joins TRBV7-9 to TRBJ2-1, with D perhaps TRBD1 (5 bases). Germline-derived CDR1 and CDR2 are SEHNR and FQNEAQ (reference sequence). This CDR3 is 13 amino acids long. The V gene lost 5 bases and the J gene lost 5 bases, with 10 bases spanning the gap. CDR3 DNA: TGTGCCAGCAGCCCGACAGAAGACAATGAGCAGTTCTTC. It yields the protein CASSPTEDNEQFF.

This chain uses TRBV28 with TRBJ1-5, with 7 bases aligning to TRBD1. CDR1 is MDHEN, CDR2 SYDVKM, per germline. The V segment lost 5 bases and the J segment 2 bases; nucleotides outside the gene matches: 9. The CDR3 runs 16 residues. CDR3 sequence: CASSPPTGVGNQPQHF. The CDR3 DNA reads as TGTGCCAGCAGTCCCCCCACAGGGGTTGGCAATCAGCCCCAGCATTTT.

The table lists this clone with many counts. This chain uses TRBV25-1 with TRBJ2-7, with 9 bases identical to TRBD2. The length of the CDR3 is 16 residues. Germline lookup yields CDR1 MGHDK and CDR2 SYGVNS. V dropped 3 bases and J dropped 3; count of bases not matched to a gene: 9. CDR3 in amino acids: CASSDEVSGSDYEQYF. DNA for the CDR3: TGTGCCAGCAGTGATGAAGTTAGCGGGAGCGACTACGAGCAGTACTTC.

DNA of the CDR3: TGTGCCACCCGCCCCAGGGGAGAGGGCAATCAGCCCCAGCATTTT. Translation: CATRPRGEGNQPQHF. The V gene is TRBV10-3, the J gene TRBJ1-5; D is possibly TRBD1 (6 bases). The CDR3 is 15 amino acids. Per the germline V gene, CDR1 is ENHRY and CDR2 is SYGVKD. V was trimmed by 10 bases and J by 2 bases, leaving 18 bases between them.

The chain combines TRBV7-2 with TRBJ2-7; D is possibly TRBD1 (5 bases). The CDR3 contains 14 residues. Germline CDR1 is SGHTA and CDR2 is FQGNSA. V dropped 5 bases and J dropped 6 bases, with 17 bases sitting between them. The CDR3 spells CASSESTVGLEQYF. DNA of the CDR3: TGTGCCAGCAGCGAATCCACGGTGGGGCTCGAGCAGTACTTC.

J is TRBJ2-1 and V is TRBV6-4; 9 nucleotides line up with TRBD1. J was trimmed by 9 bases and V by 0 bases; bases with no gene match: 3. Germline CDR1 MRHNA, CDR2 SNTAGT. This CDR3 is 14 amino acids long. CDR3 sequence reads: CASSDSGQGVEQFF. CDR3 DNA sequence: TGTGCCAGCAGTGACTCGGGACAGGGTGTTGAGCAGTTCTTC.

Of note for this clone: The identical CDR3 is also encoded by other nucleotide sequences in the sample. The chain recombines TRBV6-1 with TRBJ1-5, with D unclear. Germline CDR1 MNHNS, CDR2 SASEGT. Deletions cut 0 bases from V and 4 bases from J, with 4 bases between. The CDR3 is 13 residues long. This CDR3 is CASSEARNQPQHF. The CDR3 nucleotides are TGTGCCAGCAGTGAAGCCAGGAATCAGCCCCAGCATTTT.

V is TRBV6-6 and J is TRBJ2-5; 7 bases fit TRBD1. This CDR3 is 14 amino acids long. The trim removed 6 bases at V and 4 bases at J, leaving 8 bases unmatched. CDR1 is MNHNY, CDR2 SVGAGI, per germline (reference sequence). The CDR3 sequence is CASRTGVAGETQYF. The CDR3 nucleotides read TGTGCCAGCAGAACAGGGGTTGCGGGAGAGACCCAGTACTTC.

The chain joins TRBV27 to TRBJ2-7, with 7 bases identical to TRBD1. The ends lost 2 bases at V and 7 bases at J; junction bases unmatched: 14. The germline V gene encodes CDR1 MNHEY and CDR2 SMNVEV (reference sequence). CDR3 size: 16 residues. Written as DNA, the CDR3 is TGTGCCAGCAGTTTAGAACCGACAGGGTATATTGAGGAGCAGTACTTC. Its translation is CASSLEPTGYIEEQYF.

This clone was recorded only once. The V gene is TRBV12-2, the J gene TRBJ2-4; no check of the table's D call, TRBD2, against the DNA was made. TRBV12-2 is a known pseudogene. The CDR3 runs 21 residues. The CDR3 reads CASRLRASGVKGCIAKNIQYF. The CDR3 bases are TGTGCAAGTCGCTTACGGGCTAGCGGGGTTAAGGGATGTATAGCCAAAAACATTCAGTACTTC.

V gene TRBV28 combines with J gene TRBJ2-1; 9 bases line up with TRBD2. Germline V gene data show CDR1 as MDHEN and CDR2 as SYDVKM. V dropped 3 bases and J dropped 10; count of bases not matched to a gene: 19. The CDR3 contains 18 residues. CDR3 nucleotide sequence: TGTGCCAGCAGTTTTACCCCGCTCCTGCGGGAGGGCCCAAGGGAGCAGTTCTTC. This codes for CASSFTPLLREGPREQFF. The entire variable domain, with the rest obtained from reference TRBV28 and TRBJ2-1, is as follows: DVKVTQSSRYLVKRTGEKVFLECVQDMDHENMFWYRQDPGLGLRLIYFSYDVKMKEKGDIPEGYSVSREKKERFSLILESASTNQTSMYLCASSFTPLLREGPREQFFGPGTRLTVL.

In nucleotides, the CDR3 is TGTGCCAGCAGCGTAGCTGCAGGAGGGTACGAGCAGTACTTC. Encoded protein: CASSVAAGGYEQYF. J is TRBJ2-7 and V is TRBV9, with D maybe TRBD2 (6 bases). Trimming left V 0 bases short and J 4 bases short, with 11 bases between. From germline, CDR1 is SGDLS and CDR2 YYNGEE. The CDR3 has 14 residues.

V and J are TRBV19 and TRBJ2-1; D is ambiguous. The CDR3 loop spans 15 amino acids. The V gene lost 7 bases and the J gene lost 0 bases, with 13 bases spanning the gap. Germline-derived CDR1 and CDR2 are LNHDA and SQIVND (reference sequence). CDR3 coding DNA: TGTGCCAGTAATAATGTACCGAGCTCCTACAATGAGCAGTTCTTC. This gives the protein CASNNVPSSYNEQFF.

This clone was picked up a small number of times. The chain carries TRBV6-5 and TRBJ1-5; 10 bases map to TRBD1. CDR1 and CDR2 (germline): MNHEY, SVGAGI. With 5 bases clipped from V and 7 bases from J, the junction kept 8 bases outside the gene matches. This CDR3 has 15 residues. The CDR3 sequence: CASSRGQGVGQPQHF. CDR3 DNA sequence: TGTGCCAGCAGTCGAGGACAGGGGGTAGGACAGCCCCAGCATTTT.

The chain combines TRBV18 with TRBJ2-1; 7 nucleotides line up with TRBD2. The J segment lost 6 bases and the V segment lost 4 bases, leaving 3 bases of the junction unmatched. CDR3 length: 13 amino acids. Germline loops: CDR1 KGHSH, CDR2 LQKENI. The CDR3 protein is CASSLSSGNEQFF. The DNA of the CDR3 is TGTGCCAGCTCACTTTCTAGCGGCAATGAGCAGTTCTTC.

V is TRBV27 and J is TRBJ2-7; maybe TRBD1 (5 bases). CDR1 and CDR2 (germline): MNHEY, SMNVEV (reference sequence). The CDR3 is made up of 15 amino acids. The V end lost 6 bases, the J end lost 0 bases, and 15 bases lay between the germline ends. This CDR3 is CASSLTGSSSYEQYF. CDR3 nucleotide sequence: TGTGCCAGCAGCCTTACAGGTAGTAGCTCCTACGAGCAGTACTTC.

The CDR3 here is CASSLAGEKYEQYF. The CDR3 bases are TGTGCCAGCAGTTTGGCGGGAGAGAAATACGAGCAGTACTTC. This chain links TRBV27 with TRBJ2-7, with 7 bases fitting TRBD2. CDR1 and CDR2 from the germline V gene are MNHEY and SMNVEV (reference sequence). The CDR3 has 14 amino acids. The V gene end was trimmed by 3 bases and the J gene end by 4 bases; junction bases not matched to a gene: 6.

This chain joins TRBV28 and TRBJ1-5; maybe TRBD1 (5 bases). CDR1 and CDR2 from the germline V gene are MDHEN and SYDVKM. The CDR3 is 17 amino acids. Trimming removed 5 bases at V and 3 bases at J, with 20 bases between. The CDR3 DNA sequence: TGTGCCAGCAGTCGACAGCAGATCTACAACTTCAATCAGCCCCAGCATTTT. Its translation: CASSRQQIYNFNQPQHF.

The V and J genes are TRBV18 and TRBJ2-5; tentative D call: TRBD1 (6 bases). The V gene's germline CDR1 is KGHSH and CDR2 LQKENI. The V and J ends lost 3 bases and 5 bases respectively, with 10 bases between them. The CDR3 runs to 13 residues. Here the CDR3 reads CASSPPQGETQYF. Here the CDR3 DNA reads TGTGCCAGCTCACCCCCCCAGGGGGAGACCCAGTACTTC.

The chain is built from TRBV7-8 and TRBJ2-7; 7 positions agree with TRBD2. This CDR3 comprises 15 residues. Trimming took 5 bases from V and 0 from J; bases not matched to a gene: 7. The germline gives CDR1 SGHVS, CDR2 FQNEAQ. The CDR3, as DNA: TGTGCCAGCAGCACCATGGCTAGCGGCTCCTACGAGCAGTACTTC. Its translation is CASSTMASGSYEQYF.

The chain couples TRBV6-6 to TRBJ2-5, with 8 nucleotides matching TRBD1. Germline trimming cut 2 bases from V and 5 bases from J; bases unmatched to any gene: 7. From germline, CDR1 is MNHNY and CDR2 SVGAGI (reference sequence). The CDR3 has 15 residues. The CDR3 DNA sequence: TGTGCCAGCAGTTACAGCAGGGGGCTGGGGGAGACCCAGTACTTC. Encoded protein: CASSYSRGLGETQYF.

This clone was detected only a few times. CDR3 nucleotides: TGTGCCAGCAGCTTTACAGGGGGGAATTCACCCCTCCACTTT. This codes for CASSFTGGNSPLHF. V and J are TRBV7-9 and TRBJ1-6, with 8 bases matching TRBD1. The germline V gene encodes CDR1 SEHNR and CDR2 FQNEAQ (reference sequence). V shed 3 bases and J 7 bases; nucleotides not matched to a gene: 2. The CDR3 extends over 14 amino acids.

The gene calls are TRBV5-1 and TRBJ2-5, with D maybe TRBD1 (7 bases). Germline V gene data show CDR1 as SGHRS and CDR2 as YFSETQ. Deletions cut 0 bases from V and 4 bases from J, with 22 bases between. The CDR3 runs 18 residues. Written as DNA, the CDR3 is TGCGCCAGCAGCTTGGCCCGCACAGGGGATGGGGGAGGAGAGACCCAGTACTTC. Protein: CASSLARTGDGGGETQYF.

V usage is TRBV5-8 and J usage is TRBJ2-3, with 13 positions matching TRBD2. The germline gives CDR1 SGHTS, CDR2 YDEGEE. This CDR3 has 17 amino acids. V lost 2 bases to trimming and J lost 1 base; unmatched junction nucleotides: 4. The CDR3 spells CASSLGLAGVGTDTQYF. The CDR3 DNA sequence: TGTGCCAGCAGCTTAGGACTAGCGGGAGTAGGCACAGATACGCAGTATTTT.

The DNA for the CDR3 is TGTGCCAGAGGGACAGGGGCTGGCAATGAGCAGTTCTTC. Translation gives CARGTGAGNEQFF. The V gene is TRBV2, the J gene TRBJ2-1; TRBD1 agrees at 10 bases. Per the germline V gene, CDR1 is SNHLY and CDR2 is FYNNEI. The CDR3 contains 13 residues. The J segment lost 6 bases and the V segment lost 9 bases, leaving 5 bases of the junction unmatched.

The chain is built from TRBV11-2 and TRBJ2-5; 15 bases are a match to TRBD2. The CDR3 contains 15 residues. The ends lost 8 bases at V and 5 bases at J; junction bases unmatched: 6. Germline CDR1 SGHAT, CDR2 FQNNGV. CDR3 DNA: TGTGCCAGCGGGGGACTAGCGGGAGGCAGCGAGACCCAGTACTTC. Translated, it gives CASGGLAGGSETQYF.

The chain employs TRBV25-1 and TRBJ1-3, with D unresolved. Trimming took off 1 base at V and 2 bases at J, with 3 bases between the two ends. This CDR3 has 13 amino acids. Germline CDR1 is MGHDK and CDR2 is SYGVNS. The CDR3 sequence is CASSESTGNTIYF. CDR3 coding DNA: TGTGCCAGCAGTGAATCTACTGGAAACACCATATATTTT.

The rearrangement links TRBV2 to TRBJ2-2; TRBD1 might be the D (6 bases). Germline CDR1 reads SNHLY; CDR2 reads FYNNEI. V shed 4 bases and J shed 1 base, with 10 bases lying between them. There are 15 residues in the CDR3. The CDR3 DNA reads TGTGCCAGCAGTGTAGGCAGGGGGAACACCGGGGAGCTGTTTTTT. This sequence encodes CASSVGRGNTGELFF.

This rearrangement joins TRBV30 to TRBJ2-7; tentatively, D is TRBD2 (5 bases). The CDR3 has 15 residues. The V and J ends lost 1 base and 0 bases respectively, with 13 bases between them. Germline V gives CDR1 GTSNPN, CDR2 SVGIG (reference sequence). CDR3 sequence reads: CAWSGGPKSSYEQYF. CDR3 DNA: TGTGCCTGGAGTGGCGGGCCCAAAAGCTCCTACGAGCAGTACTTC. Variable domain in full (rest from reference TRBV30 and TRBJ2-7): SQTIHQWPATLVQPVGSPLSLECTVEGTSNPNLYWYRQAAGRGLQLLFYSVGIGQISSEVPQNLSASRPQDRQFILSSKKLLLSDSGFYLCAWSGGPKSSYEQYFGPGTRLTVT.